This TCR beta chain was identified in a study of beta chain features in type 1 diabetes. Every bit of the isolated RNA underwent reverse transcription, so sequencing read expressed TCRB transcripts. Clones were sequenced by immunoSEQ multiplex PCR, and TCRdb holds only the in-frame ones, with some missing. This table has hundreds of thousands of clones, approximately 15% appearing once. Whole-study findings and limits: A greater similarity of naive, central memory and Treg TCRB repertoires was seen among patients than among healthy donors. Moderate but significant shortening of TCRB CDR3s was recorded in all four CD4+ subsets from Type 1 diabetes patients.

With respect to this clone: Its specificity is unknown.

The sequenced sample was naive CD4+ T cells from blood. This sequence originates from a man aged 25-40 years in good health.

The CDR3 is CASSRGQGLSGANVLTF. As DNA, the CDR3 is TGTGCCAGCAGTCGAGGACAGGGGTTGTCTGGGGCCAACGTCCTGACTTTC. The gene calls are TRBV27 and TRBJ2-6; 9 positions agree with TRBD1. Germline loops: CDR1 MNHEY, CDR2 SMNVEV (reference sequence). The CDR3 loop spans 17 amino acids. With 5 bases clipped from V and 1 base from J, the junction kept 6 bases outside the gene matches.